A selection of T cell receptor beta chains follows, all from one sample in a study of T cells in Graves' hyperthyroidism and ophthalmopathy. TCRdb reprocessed the multiplex PCR reads with MiXCR, giving one entry per CDR3 protein. The repertoire holds fewer than 800,000 distinct CDR3 sequences, 15% to 20% seen once, with approximately 8.4% in the top ten. The sample consisted of blood. The receptors originated from a man between 18 and 29 years old with Graves' hyperthyroidism. CDR3s include the opening cysteine and the closing phenylalanine or tryptophan. The order of the fields is J gene, V gene, clone size, CDR3 protein. Rows may omit the clone size; those that give it use once, few, many or a size class.

J: TRBJ1-2; V: TRBV11-3; size: few; CDR3: CASSWTGREDGYTF
J: TRBJ1-1; V: TRBV12-3/TRBV12-4; size: NA; CDR3: CASSLGTVYMNTEAFF
J: TRBJ2-1; V: TRBV7-8; size: many; CDR3: CASSLNPGASSYNEQFF
J: TRBJ1-5; V: TRBV3-1; size: many; CDR3: CASSHGQSQGPQHF
J: TRBJ2-3; V: TRBV29-1; size: NA; CDR3: CSVGISGFTDTQYF
J: TRBJ1-6; V: TRBV2; size: many; CDR3: CASSERQAGGSPLHF
J: TRBJ2-7; V: TRBV7-2; size: many; CDR3: CASSSQISYEQYF
J: TRBJ1-2; V: TRBV12-3/TRBV12-4; size: few; CDR3: CASGRVGRGDIGYTF
J: TRBJ2-7; V: TRBV7-2; size: NA; CDR3: CASSQTSGTLDEQYF
J: TRBJ2-3; V: TRBV20-1; size: NA; CDR3: CSARDGGLSRDTQYF
J: TRBJ2-2; V: TRBV3-1; size: few; CDR3: CASSQGAGEGTGELFF
J: TRBJ2-7; V: TRBV7-8; size: NA; CDR3: CASSPGTIASYEQYF
J: TRBJ2-3; V: TRBV20-1; size: many; CDR3: CSARGRGTATDTQYF
J: TRBJ2-1; V: TRBV18; size: many; CDR3: CASSPPGTSEYNEQFF
J: TRBJ2-5; V: TRBV12-3/TRBV12-4; size: NA; CDR3: CASSLMLGTGAGETQYF
J: TRBJ2-3; V: TRBV29-1; size: NA; CDR3: CSVSVPRGRALPDTQYF
J: TRBJ2-5; V: TRBV27; size: many; CDR3: CASSTTRTGTQYF
J: TRBJ1-2; V: TRBV20-1; size: many; CDR3: CSARHLGGAGGYTF
J: TRBJ2-7; V: TRBV7-9; size: many; CDR3: CASSPPMLAGPAHSYEQYF
J: TRBJ2-3; V: TRBV4-2; size: NA; CDR3: CASSGRLAGGPDTQYF
J: TRBJ2-5; V: TRBV20-1; size: many; CDR3: CSARDPVRELDETQYF
J: TRBJ1-2; V: TRBV28; size: NA; CDR3: CASTRGTGDYGYTF
J: TRBJ2-5; V: TRBV6-2/TRBV6-3; size: many; CDR3: CASSYEHVRGLYQETQYF
J: TRBJ1-1; V: TRBV24-1; size: many; CDR3: CATSGLGTGGGTEAFF
J: TRBJ2-5; V: TRBV7-7; size: many; CDR3: CASSRGPQETQYF
J: TRBJ1-1; V: TRBV12-3/TRBV12-4; size: few; CDR3: CASTNQSWRAEAFF
J: TRBJ2-2; V: TRBV30; size: many; CDR3: CAWNKVTGELFF
J: TRBJ2-3; V: TRBV28; size: NA; CDR3: CASSSGDISSTDTQYF
J: TRBJ2-5; V: TRBV11-3; size: many; CDR3: CASSQGGDGRATQYF
J: TRBJ2-3; V: TRBV13; size: few; CDR3: CASSLGSPFAGGTDTQYF
J: TRBJ2-5; V: TRBV5-1; size: few; CDR3: CASSFFGIQETQYF
J: TRBJ1-1; V: TRBV7-2; size: few; CDR3: CASSLERGAMAFF
J: TRBJ2-1; V: TRBV7-2; size: few; CDR3: CASSPRSGTSGASYNEQFF
J: TRBJ2-3; V: TRBV7-3; size: NA; CDR3: CASSVGPLDTDTQYF
J: TRBJ1-2; V: TRBV20-1; size: few; CDR3: CSARTSAGGARNYGYTF
J: TRBJ2-5; V: TRBV12-3/TRBV12-4; size: NA; CDR3: CASSSRGTGLGQTQYF
J: TRBJ2-3; V: TRBV18; size: few; CDR3: CASSQARATDTQYF
J: TRBJ1-2; V: TRBV29-1; size: NA; CDR3: CSVHQGLGYGYTF
J: TRBJ2-1; V: TRBV10-3; size: NA; CDR3: CAMARAGATYNEQFF
J: TRBJ1-1; V: TRBV10-3; size: many; CDR3: CAIKEQDLAEAFF
J: TRBJ2-7; V: TRBV9; size: NA; CDR3: CASSRFRRLTGNEQYF
J: TRBJ2-7; V: TRBV28; size: many; CDR3: CASSSQGAEQYF
J: TRBJ2-3; V: TRBV12-3/TRBV12-4; size: NA; CDR3: CATSSSGRWTDTQYF
J: TRBJ2-1; V: TRBV7-2; size: NA; CDR3: CASSSGTGGWDEQFF
J: TRBJ1-1; V: TRBV2; size: NA; CDR3: CASSDFEATNTEAFF
J: TRBJ1-6; V: TRBV6-1; size: many; CDR3: CASSSLRTVNVLHF
J: TRBJ2-1; V: TRBV27; size: NA; CDR3: CASRPDSYNEQFF
J: TRBJ2-1; V: TRBV10-2; size: few; CDR3: CASSESRAGGYNEQFF
J: TRBJ2-4; V: TRBV30; size: NA; CDR3: CVCLRDRNIQYF
J: TRBJ2-7; V: TRBV11-2; size: many; CDR3: CASSLPYRLAGGYDEQYF
J: TRBJ2-5; V: TRBV20-1; size: NA; CDR3: CSAYTGTSGQETQYF
J: TRBJ2-3; V: TRBV28; size: many; CDR3: CASETGQGTDTQYF
J: TRBJ1-2; V: TRBV28; size: many; CDR3: CASSSGYGYTF
J: TRBJ2-7; V: TRBV19; size: NA; CDR3: CASTVTSGSYEQYF
J: TRBJ2-5; V: TRBV28; size: few; CDR3: CASSHGGPQETQYF
J: TRBJ2-2; V: TRBV9; size: NA; CDR3: CASSSLGYTGELFF
J: TRBJ2-2; V: TRBV5-6; size: few; CDR3: CASSFGPSTGELFF
J: TRBJ2-1; V: TRBV5-8; size: few; CDR3: CASSLGTSGGSSYNEQFF
J: TRBJ2-1; V: TRBV30; size: many; CDR3: CAWSEGVHEQFF
J: TRBJ1-6; V: TRBV27; size: NA; CDR3: CASSLFGLLNSPLHF